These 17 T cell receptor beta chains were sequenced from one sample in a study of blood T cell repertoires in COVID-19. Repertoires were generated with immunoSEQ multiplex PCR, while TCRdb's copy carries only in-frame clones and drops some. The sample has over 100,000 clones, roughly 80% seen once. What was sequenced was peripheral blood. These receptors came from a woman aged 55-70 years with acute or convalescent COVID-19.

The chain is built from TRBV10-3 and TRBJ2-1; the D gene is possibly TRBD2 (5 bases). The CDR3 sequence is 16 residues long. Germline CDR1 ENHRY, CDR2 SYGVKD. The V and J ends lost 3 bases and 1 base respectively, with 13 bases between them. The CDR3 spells CAISDEGGGSYNEQFF. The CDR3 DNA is TGTGCCATCAGTGATGAGGGCGGAGGATCCTACAATGAGCAGTTCTTC.

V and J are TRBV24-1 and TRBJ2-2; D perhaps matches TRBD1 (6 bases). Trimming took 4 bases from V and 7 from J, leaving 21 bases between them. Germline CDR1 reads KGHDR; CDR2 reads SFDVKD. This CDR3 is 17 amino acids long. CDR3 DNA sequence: TGTGCCACCAGTGACGACTATGGCAGGGGCCTTTTCGGGGAGCTGTTTTTT. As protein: CATSDDYGRGLFGELFF.

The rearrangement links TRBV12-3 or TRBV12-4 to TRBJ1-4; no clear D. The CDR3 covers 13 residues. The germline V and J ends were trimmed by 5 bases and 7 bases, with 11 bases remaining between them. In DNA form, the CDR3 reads TGTGCCAGCAGTCCCAGGTATGGTGAAAAACTGTTTTTT. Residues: CASSPRYGEKLFF.

The CDR3, as DNA: TGTGCCAGCAGCTTCCTCGACAGCTCCAATCAGCCCCAGCATTTT. Amino acid sequence: CASSFLDSSNQPQHF. V is TRBV7-2 and J is TRBJ1-5, with D possibly being TRBD1 (5 bases). This CDR3 has 15 amino acids. Trimming cost V 3 bases and J 3 bases, with 12 bases left between them. Germline V gives CDR1 SGHTA, CDR2 FQGNSA.

CDR3 bases: TGTGCCAGCAGTTACCGGGGGAGCACTGAAGCTTTCTTT. Translating gives CASSYRGSTEAFF. This chain uses TRBV28 with TRBJ1-1; possibly TRBD1 for D (5 bases). The germline V gene has CDR1 MDHEN and CDR2 SYDVKM. V lost 4 bases to trimming and J lost 4 bases, with 10 bases between them. CDR3 length equals 13 residues.

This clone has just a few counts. Here the CDR3 DNA reads TGTGCCAGCAGCTTGGGGGCGAGAAATCAGCCCCAGCATTTT. It is translated as CASSLGARNQPQHF. The rearrangement uses TRBV7-8 and TRBJ1-5; D perhaps matches TRBD1 (6 bases). V was pared by 3 bases and J by 4 bases, with 10 bases between. CDR1 is SGHVS and CDR2 is FQNEAQ in the germline V gene. The CDR3 length is 14 residues.

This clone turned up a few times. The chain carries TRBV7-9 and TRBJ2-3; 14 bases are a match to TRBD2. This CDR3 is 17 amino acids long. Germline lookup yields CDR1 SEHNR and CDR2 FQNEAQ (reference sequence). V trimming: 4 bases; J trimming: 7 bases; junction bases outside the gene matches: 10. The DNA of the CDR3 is TGTGCCAGCAGCTCGACAAGGGGACTAGCGGGAGTAAATACGCAGTATTTT. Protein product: CASSSTRGLAGVNTQYF.

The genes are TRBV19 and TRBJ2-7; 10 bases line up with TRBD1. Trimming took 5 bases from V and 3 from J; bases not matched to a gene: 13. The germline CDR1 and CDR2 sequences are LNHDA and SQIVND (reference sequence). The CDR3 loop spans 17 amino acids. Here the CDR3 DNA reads TGTGCCAGTAGTCCCCGGGACAGGGGTCCCCTCAACTACGAGCAGTACTTC. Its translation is CASSPRDRGPLNYEQYF.

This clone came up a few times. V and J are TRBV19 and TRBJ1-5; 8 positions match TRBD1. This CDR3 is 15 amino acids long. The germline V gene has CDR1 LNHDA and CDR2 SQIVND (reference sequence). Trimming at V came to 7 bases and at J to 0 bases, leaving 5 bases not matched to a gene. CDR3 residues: CASIGGQVSNQPQHF. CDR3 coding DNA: TGTGCCAGTATCGGGGGACAGGTTAGCAATCAGCCCCAGCATTTT.

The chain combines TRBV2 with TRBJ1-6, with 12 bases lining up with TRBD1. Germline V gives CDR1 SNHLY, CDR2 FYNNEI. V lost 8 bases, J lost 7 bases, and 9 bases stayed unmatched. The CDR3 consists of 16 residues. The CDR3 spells CASSAGTGGGNSPLHF. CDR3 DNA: TGTGCCAGCTCAGCCGGGACAGGGGGCGGGAATTCACCCCTCCACTTT.

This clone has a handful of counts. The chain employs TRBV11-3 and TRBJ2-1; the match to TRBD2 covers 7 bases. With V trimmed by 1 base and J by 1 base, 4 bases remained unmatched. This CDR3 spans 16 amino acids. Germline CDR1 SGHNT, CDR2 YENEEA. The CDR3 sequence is CASSLGSSGSYNEQFF. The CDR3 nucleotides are TGTGCCAGCAGCTTAGGGTCTAGCGGATCCTACAATGAGCAGTTCTTC.

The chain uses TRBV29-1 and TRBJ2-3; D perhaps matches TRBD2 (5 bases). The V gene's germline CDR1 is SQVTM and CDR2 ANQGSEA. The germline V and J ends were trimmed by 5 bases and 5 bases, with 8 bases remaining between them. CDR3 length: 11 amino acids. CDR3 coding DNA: TGCAGCGTTCGCCGGGGAGATACGCAGTATTTT. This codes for CSVRRGDTQYF.

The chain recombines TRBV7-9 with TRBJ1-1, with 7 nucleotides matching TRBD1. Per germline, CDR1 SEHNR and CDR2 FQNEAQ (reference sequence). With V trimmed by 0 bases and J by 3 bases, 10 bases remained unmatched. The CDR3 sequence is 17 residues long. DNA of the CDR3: TGTGCCAGCAGCTTAGCCCCTTATCGCGGGACAGACACTGAAGCTTTCTTT. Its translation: CASSLAPYRGTDTEAFF.

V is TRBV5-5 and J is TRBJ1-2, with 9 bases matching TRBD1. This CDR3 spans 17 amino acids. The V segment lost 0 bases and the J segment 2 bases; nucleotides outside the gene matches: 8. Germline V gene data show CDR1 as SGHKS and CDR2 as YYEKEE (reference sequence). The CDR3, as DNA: TGTGCCAGCAGCTTGGGCATTAGGGACAGGGACAACTATGGCTACACCTTC. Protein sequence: CASSLGIRDRDNYGYTF.

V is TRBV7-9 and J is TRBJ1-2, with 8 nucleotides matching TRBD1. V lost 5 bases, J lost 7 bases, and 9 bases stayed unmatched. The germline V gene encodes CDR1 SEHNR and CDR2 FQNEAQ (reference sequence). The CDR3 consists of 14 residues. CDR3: CASSPRTGRGGYTF. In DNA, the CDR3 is TGTGCCAGCAGCCCCCGGACAGGGCGGGGTGGCTACACCTTC.

The DNA for the CDR3 is TGCAGCGTTGAACAGGTTGGCATTCAGTACTTC. This gives the protein CSVEQVGIQYF. V is TRBV29-1 and J is TRBJ2-4; D unresolved. V was pared by 2 bases and J by 9 bases, with 8 bases between. The germline gives CDR1 SQVTM, CDR2 ANQGSEA. The CDR3 runs to 11 residues.

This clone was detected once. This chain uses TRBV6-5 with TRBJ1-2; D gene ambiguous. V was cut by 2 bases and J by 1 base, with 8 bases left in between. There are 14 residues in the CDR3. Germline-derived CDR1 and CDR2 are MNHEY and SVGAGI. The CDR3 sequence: CASSYSSNNYGYTF. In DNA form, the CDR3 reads TGTGCCAGCAGTTACAGCTCCAATAACTATGGCTACACCTTC.